Sequencing of this T cell receptor (beta chain) was carried out in a study of T-cell reconstitution after alpha-beta-depleted transplantation in children. This CDR3 has 19 amino acids. V shed 0 bases, J shed 0 bases, and the junction held 14 bases outside the gene matches. Germline loops: CDR1 SQVTM, CDR2 ANQGSEA. Unique molecular identifiers were incorporated into the prepared TCRbeta library. MiXCR, applied by TCRdb to the PCR reads, yields one record per CDR3 protein. The sample carries about 500,000 distinct CDR3 sequences, 30% to 35% recorded once. This clonotype was counted a few times. The receptor was derived from a human donor who donated a stem cell graft to a child with aplastic anemia. V usage is TRBV29-1 and J usage is TRBJ2-1, with 7 nucleotides matching TRBD2. The material sequenced was PBMCs from the stem cell graft donor, taken from the stem cell graft. CDR3 residues: CSVEDPFSWRGSSYNEQFF. CDR3 DNA: TGCAGCGTTGAAGATCCATTTTCGTGGCGGGGGAGCTCCTACAATGAGCAGTTCTTC.